The text below deals with one TCR beta chain. Antigen unknown. Germline loops: CDR1 SGHRS, CDR2 YFSETQ. The CDR3 has 15 residues. The junction had 3 bases not matched to a gene; V was cut back by 6 bases and J by 0 bases. The sample is drawn from a study of shared clonotypes between healthy human individuals. Study-wide findings and caveats: Researchers sampled blood only, noting tissue repertoires likely differ.

The naive CD8 subset, CD45RO-negative cells positively selected for CCR7, excluded terminally differentiated effector memory CD45RA+ cells. There were no recent acute infections or vaccinations among the donors, who were healthy HIV-negative adults. Produced via immunoSEQ multiplex PCR; TCRdb's table is partial and in-frame only. This table has around 2,000,000 clones, roughly 94% appearing once. Source material: naive CD8+ T cells sorted from blood. The V gene is TRBV5-1, the J gene TRBJ2-5, with 12 positions matching TRBD2. The clonotype comes from a man younger than 35 in good health. CDR3: CASKGTSGHQETQYF. CDR3 coding DNA: TGCGCCAGCAAGGGGACTAGCGGGCACCAAGAGACCCAGTACTTC.